The entry below gives a single T cell receptor (beta chain) sequence along with its context. Repertoires were generated with immunoSEQ multiplex PCR, while TCRdb's copy carries only in-frame clones and drops some. The sample has some 66,000 clones; roughly four fifths are singletons. This sample was taken from a study of T cells in localized non-small cell lung cancer. The sample in question was peripheral blood, obtained before any cancer treatment. This TCR derives from a female donor over 55 with stage I lung adenocarcinoma.

Here the CDR3 DNA reads TGCAGCGTTGGCGCTAGCGAGTCCTACGAGCAGTACTTC. Translated, it gives CSVGASESYEQYF. The rearrangement uses TRBV29-1 and TRBJ2-7, with D possibly TRBD2 on 6 matching bases. Trimming took off 4 bases at V and 1 base at J, with 11 bases between the two ends. Germline CDR1 reads SQVTM; CDR2 reads ANQGSEA. This CDR3 comprises 13 residues.